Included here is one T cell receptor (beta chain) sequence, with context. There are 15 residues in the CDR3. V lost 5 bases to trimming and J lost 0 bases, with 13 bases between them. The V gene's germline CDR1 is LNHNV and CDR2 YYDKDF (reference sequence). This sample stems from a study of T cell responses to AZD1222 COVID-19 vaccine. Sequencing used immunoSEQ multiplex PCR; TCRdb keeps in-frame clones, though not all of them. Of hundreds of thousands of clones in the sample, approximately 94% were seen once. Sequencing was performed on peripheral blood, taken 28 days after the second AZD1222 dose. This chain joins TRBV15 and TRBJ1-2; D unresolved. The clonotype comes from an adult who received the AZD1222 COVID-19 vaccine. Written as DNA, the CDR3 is TGTGCCACCAGCCTAACAAAAACGGCTAACTATGGCTACACCTTC. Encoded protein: CATSLTKTANYGYTF.